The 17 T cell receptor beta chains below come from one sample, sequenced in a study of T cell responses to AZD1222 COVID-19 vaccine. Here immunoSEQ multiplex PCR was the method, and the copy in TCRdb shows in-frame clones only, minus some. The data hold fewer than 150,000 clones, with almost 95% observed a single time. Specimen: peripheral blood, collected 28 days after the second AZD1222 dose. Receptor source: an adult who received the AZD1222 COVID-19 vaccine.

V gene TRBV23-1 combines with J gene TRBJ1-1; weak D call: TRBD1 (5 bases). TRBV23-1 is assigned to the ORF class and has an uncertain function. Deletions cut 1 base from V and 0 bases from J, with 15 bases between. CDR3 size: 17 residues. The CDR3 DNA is TGCGCCAGCAGTCAATTTGGTACAGGAGACGTGAACACTGAAGCTTTCTTT. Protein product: CASSQFGTGDVNTEAFF.

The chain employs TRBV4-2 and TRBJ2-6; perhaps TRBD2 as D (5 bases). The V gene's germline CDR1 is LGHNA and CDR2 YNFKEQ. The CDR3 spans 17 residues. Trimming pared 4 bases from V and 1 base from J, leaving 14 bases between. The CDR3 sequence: CASSLEVGNSGANVLTF. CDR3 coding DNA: TGTGCCAGCAGCCTGGAGGTGGGGAATTCTGGGGCCAACGTCCTGACTTTC.

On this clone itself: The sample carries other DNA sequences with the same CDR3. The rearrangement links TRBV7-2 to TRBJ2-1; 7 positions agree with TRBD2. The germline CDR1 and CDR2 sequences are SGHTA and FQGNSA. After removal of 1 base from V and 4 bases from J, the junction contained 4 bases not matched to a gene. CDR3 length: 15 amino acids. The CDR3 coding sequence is TGTGCCAGCAGCTTAGGGCCGGGGGGTTACAATGAGCAGTTCTTC. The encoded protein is CASSLGPGGYNEQFF.

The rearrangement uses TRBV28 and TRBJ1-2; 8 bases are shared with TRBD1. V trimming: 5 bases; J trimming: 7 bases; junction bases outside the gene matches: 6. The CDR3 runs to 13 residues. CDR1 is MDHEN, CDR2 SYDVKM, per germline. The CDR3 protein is CASSGGQGFGYTF. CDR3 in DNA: TGTGCCAGCAGTGGAGGACAGGGATTTGGCTACACCTTC.

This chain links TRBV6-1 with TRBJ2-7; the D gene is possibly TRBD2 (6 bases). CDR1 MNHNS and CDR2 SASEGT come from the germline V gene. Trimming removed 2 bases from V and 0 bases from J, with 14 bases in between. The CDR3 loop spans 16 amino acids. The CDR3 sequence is CASSEPGRSSSYEQYF. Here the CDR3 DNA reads TGTGCCAGCAGTGAACCGGGGAGGAGTAGCTCCTACGAGCAGTACTTC.

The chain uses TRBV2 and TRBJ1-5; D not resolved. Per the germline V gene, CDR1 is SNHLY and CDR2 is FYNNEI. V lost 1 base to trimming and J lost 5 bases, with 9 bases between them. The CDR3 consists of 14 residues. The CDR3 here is CASSEGPPHQPQHF. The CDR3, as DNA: TGTGCCAGCAGTGAAGGTCCCCCCCATCAGCCCCAGCATTTT.

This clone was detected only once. The CDR3 sequence is CASSYSNRGYGYTF. DNA for the CDR3: TGTGCCAGCAGTTACTCGAACAGGGGCTATGGCTACACCTTC. The V and J genes are TRBV6-2 or TRBV6-3 and TRBJ1-2; 7 bases line up with TRBD1. In germline, CDR1 is MNHEY, CDR2 SVGEGT. V lost 0 bases to trimming and J lost 4 bases; unmatched junction nucleotides: 2. The CDR3 consists of 14 residues.

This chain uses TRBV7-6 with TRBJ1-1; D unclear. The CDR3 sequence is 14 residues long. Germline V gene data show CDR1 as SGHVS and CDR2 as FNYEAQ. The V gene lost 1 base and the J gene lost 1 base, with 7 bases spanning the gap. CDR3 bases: TGTGCCAGCAGCTTAGGTCCCAGGAACACTGAAGCTTTCTTT. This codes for CASSLGPRNTEAFF.

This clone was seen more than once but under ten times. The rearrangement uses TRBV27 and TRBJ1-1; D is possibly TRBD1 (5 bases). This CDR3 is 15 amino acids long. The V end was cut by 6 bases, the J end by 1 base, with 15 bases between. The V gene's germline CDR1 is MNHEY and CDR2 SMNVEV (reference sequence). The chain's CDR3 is CASSPRVGENTEAFF. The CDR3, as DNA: TGTGCCAGCAGCCCCAGGGTAGGAGAGAACACTGAAGCTTTCTTT.

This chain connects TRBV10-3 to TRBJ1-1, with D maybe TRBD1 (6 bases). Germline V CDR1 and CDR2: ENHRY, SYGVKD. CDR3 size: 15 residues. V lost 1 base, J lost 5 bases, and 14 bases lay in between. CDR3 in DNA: TGTGCCATCAGTGAGTGGGGGGGCTTGGGTACTGAAGCTTTCTTT. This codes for CAISEWGGLGTEAFF.

CDR3 coding DNA: TGTGCCAGCAGTTACGCGGACAGCTATGGCTACACCTTC. Translation: CASSYADSYGYTF. This chain joins TRBV6-5 and TRBJ1-2; tentative D call: TRBD1 (6 bases). Trimming cost V 2 bases and J 4 bases, with 8 bases left between them. Germline values: CDR1 MNHEY, CDR2 SVGAGI. The CDR3 contains 13 residues.

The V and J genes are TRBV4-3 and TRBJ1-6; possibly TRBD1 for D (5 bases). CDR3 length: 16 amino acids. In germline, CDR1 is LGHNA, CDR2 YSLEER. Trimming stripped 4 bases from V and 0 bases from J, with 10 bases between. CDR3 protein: CASSRGDRSYNSPLHF. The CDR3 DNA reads TGCGCCAGCAGCCGGGGGGACCGCTCCTATAATTCACCCCTCCACTTT.

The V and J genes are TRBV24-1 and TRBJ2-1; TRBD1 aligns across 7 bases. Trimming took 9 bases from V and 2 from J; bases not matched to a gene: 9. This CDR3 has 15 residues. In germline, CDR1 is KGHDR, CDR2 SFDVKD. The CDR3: CATREQGSPYNEQFF. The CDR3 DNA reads TGTGCCACCCGGGAACAGGGGAGTCCCTACAATGAGCAGTTCTTC.

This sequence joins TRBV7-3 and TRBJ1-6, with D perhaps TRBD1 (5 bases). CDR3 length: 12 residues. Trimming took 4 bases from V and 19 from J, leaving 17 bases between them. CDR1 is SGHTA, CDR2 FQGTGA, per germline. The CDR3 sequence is CASSSARTRGHF. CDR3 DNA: TGTGCCAGCAGCTCCGCACGGACAAGGGGACACTTT.

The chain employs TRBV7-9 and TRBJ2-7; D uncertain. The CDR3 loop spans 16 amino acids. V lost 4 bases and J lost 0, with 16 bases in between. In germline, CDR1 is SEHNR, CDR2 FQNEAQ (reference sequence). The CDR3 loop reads CASSSFPRKNSYEQYV. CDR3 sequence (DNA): TGTGCCAGCAGCTCCTTCCCCCGGAAAAACTCCTACGAGCAGTACGTC.

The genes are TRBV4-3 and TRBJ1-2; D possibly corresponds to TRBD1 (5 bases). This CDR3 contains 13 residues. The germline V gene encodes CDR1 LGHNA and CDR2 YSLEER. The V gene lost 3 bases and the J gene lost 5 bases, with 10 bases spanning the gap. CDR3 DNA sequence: TGCGCCAGCAGCCAGGAGAGGGGTTATGGCTACACCTTC. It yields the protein CASSQERGYGYTF.

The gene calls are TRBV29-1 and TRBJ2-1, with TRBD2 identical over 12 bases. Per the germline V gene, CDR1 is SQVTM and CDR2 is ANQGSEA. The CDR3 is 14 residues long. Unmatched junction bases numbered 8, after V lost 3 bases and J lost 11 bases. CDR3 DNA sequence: TGCAGCGTTGATGGGCTAGCGGGGGGGCCGAAGCAGTTCTTC. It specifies CSVDGLAGGPKQFF.